This T cell receptor (beta chain) originates from a study of identical twins. Findings of the study overall: Weaker excess twin sharing was observed in beta out-of-frame sequences.

A word on this clonotype: The target antigen is unknown.

V dropped 1 base and J dropped 8 bases, with 12 bases sitting between them. This CDR3 has 14 amino acids. Looked up from germline, CDR1 is LNHNV and CDR2 is YYDKDF (reference sequence). One entry per CDR3 protein, called by TCRdb with MiXCR from the 5' RACE reads. The sample comprises fewer than 250,000 distinct CDR3 sequences, more than 15% of which are singletons, and around two fifths rests with the top ten. The same data also went into a second study, on T cells expressing NK-cell markers. That publication notes: Dominant NKG2C+ clonotypes accounted for 1.0-7.0% of CD8+ T cells in about six donors. The CD3+CD56-NKG2C+ fraction of a handful of donors was likewise dominated by these clonotypes.

The sample consisted of CD8+ T cells sorted from blood. This clonotype was sampled from a young woman in good health. This chain connects TRBV15 to TRBJ2-1; D may be TRBD1 (8 bases). In DNA, the CDR3 is TGTGCCACCAGCAGAGCAACAGGGGGGGATGAGCAGTTCTTC. Translated: CATSRATGGDEQFF. Combining the CDR3 with reference TRBV15 and TRBJ2-1 gives the whole variable domain DAMVIQNPRYQVTQFGKPVTLSCSQTLNHNVMYWYQQKSSQAPKLLFHYYDKDFNNEADTPDNFQSRRPNTSFCFLDIRSPGLGDTAMYLCATSRATGGDEQFFGPGTRLTVL.